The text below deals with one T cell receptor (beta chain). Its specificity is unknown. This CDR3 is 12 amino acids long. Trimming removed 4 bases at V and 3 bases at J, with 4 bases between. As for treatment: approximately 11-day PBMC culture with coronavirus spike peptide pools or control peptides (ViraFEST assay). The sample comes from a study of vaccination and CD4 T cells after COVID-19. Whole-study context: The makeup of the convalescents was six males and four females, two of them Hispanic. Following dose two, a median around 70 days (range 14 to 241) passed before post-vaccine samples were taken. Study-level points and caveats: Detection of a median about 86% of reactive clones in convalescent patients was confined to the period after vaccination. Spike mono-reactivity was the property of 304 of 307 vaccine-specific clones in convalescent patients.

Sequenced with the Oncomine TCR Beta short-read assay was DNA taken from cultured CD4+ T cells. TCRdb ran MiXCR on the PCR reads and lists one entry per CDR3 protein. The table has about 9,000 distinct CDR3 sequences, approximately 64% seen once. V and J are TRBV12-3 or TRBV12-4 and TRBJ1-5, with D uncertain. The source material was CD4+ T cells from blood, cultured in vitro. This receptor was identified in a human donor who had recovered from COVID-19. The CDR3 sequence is CASSWANQPQHF. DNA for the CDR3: TGTGCCAGCAGTTGGGCCAATCAGCCCCAGCATTTT.